This T cell receptor (beta chain) was sequenced for a study of OX40 agonist ivuxolimab in advanced cancers. Study results and caveats: The authors did not determine the antigen specificity of the expanded peripheral T cells.

The CDR3 runs 15 residues. The germline CDR1 and CDR2 sequences are LGHNA and YSLEER. With 0 bases removed from V and 4 bases from J, the gap between germline ends came to 12 bases. Measured with immunoSEQ multiplex PCR; TCRdb has only the in-frame clones, and not every one. The sample carries 25,000 to 30,000 clones, roughly 86% recorded once. As regards this clone: Its target is not known.

The chain couples TRBV4-3 to TRBJ1-2; a weak D match, TRBD1 (6 bases). The sequence was collected from an adult with an advanced solid tumor such as melanoma, head and neck, liver or kidney cancer. This specimen was CD4+ or CD8+ T cells sorted from blood, taken in a trial of the OX40 agonist ivuxolimab. The CDR3 sequence is CASSQDRGNPYGYTF. DNA for the CDR3: TGCGCCAGCAGCCAAGATAGGGGGAACCCCTATGGCTACACCTTC.